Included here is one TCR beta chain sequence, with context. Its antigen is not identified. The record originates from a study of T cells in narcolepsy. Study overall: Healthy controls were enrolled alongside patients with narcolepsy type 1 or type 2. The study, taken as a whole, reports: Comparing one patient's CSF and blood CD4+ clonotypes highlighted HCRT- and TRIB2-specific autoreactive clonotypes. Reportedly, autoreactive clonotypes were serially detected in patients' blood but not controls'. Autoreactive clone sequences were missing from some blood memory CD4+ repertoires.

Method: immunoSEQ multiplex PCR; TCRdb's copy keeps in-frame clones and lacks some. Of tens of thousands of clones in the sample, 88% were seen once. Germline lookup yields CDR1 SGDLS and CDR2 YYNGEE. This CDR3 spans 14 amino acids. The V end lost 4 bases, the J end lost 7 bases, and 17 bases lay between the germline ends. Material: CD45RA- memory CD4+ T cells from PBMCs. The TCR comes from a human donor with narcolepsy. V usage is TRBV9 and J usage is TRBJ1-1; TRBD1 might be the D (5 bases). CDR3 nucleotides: TGTGCCAGCAGCCCCCGGGACCGAACAATTGAAGCTTTCTTT. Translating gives CASSPRDRTIEAFF.